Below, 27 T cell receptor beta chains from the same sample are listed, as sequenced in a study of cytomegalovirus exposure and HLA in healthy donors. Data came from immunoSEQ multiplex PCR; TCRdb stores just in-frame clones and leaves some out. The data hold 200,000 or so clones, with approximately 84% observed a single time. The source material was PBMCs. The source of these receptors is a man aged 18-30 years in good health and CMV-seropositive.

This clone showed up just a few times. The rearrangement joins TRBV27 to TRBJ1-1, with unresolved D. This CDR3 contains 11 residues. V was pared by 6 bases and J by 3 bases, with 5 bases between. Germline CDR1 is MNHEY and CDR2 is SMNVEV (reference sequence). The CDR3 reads CASRSYTEAFF. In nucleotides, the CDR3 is TGTGCCAGCAGATCATACACTGAAGCTTTCTTT.

The CDR3 region has the DNA TGTGCCAGTAGTGTTGACCGGGACAAAGAGACCCAGTACTTC. Residues: CASSVDRDKETQYF. V is TRBV19 and J is TRBJ2-5, with D possibly matching TRBD1 (6 bases). CDR3 length equals 14 residues. Trimming left V 5 bases short and J 3 bases short, with 13 bases between. In germline, CDR1 is LNHDA, CDR2 SQIVND (reference sequence).

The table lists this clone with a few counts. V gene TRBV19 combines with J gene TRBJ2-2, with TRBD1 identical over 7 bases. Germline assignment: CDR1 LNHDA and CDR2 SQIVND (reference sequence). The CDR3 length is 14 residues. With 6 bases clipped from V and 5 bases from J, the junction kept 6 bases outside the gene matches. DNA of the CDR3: TGTGCCAGTAGCCATCAGACAGGGACCGGGGAGCTGTTTTTT. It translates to CASSHQTGTGELFF.

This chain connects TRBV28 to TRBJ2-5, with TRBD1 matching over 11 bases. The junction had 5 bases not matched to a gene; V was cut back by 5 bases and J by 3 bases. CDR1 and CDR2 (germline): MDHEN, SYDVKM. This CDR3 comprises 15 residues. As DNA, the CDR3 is TGTGCCAGCAGTCCGGGGGACAGGGGGGAAGAGACCCAGTACTTC. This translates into CASSPGDRGEETQYF.

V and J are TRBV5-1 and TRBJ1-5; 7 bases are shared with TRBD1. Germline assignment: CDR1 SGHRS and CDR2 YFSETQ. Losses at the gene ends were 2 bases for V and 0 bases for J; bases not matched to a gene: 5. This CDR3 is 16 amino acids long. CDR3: CASSLRQGNSNQPQHF. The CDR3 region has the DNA TGCGCCAGCAGCTTAAGACAGGGCAATAGCAATCAGCCCCAGCATTTT. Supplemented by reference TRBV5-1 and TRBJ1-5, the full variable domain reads KAGVTQTPRYLIKTRGQQVTLSCSPISGHRSVSWYQQTPGQGLQFLFEYFSETQRNKGNFPGRFSGRQFSNSRSEMNVSTLELGDSALYLCASSLRQGNSNQPQHFGDGTRLSIL.

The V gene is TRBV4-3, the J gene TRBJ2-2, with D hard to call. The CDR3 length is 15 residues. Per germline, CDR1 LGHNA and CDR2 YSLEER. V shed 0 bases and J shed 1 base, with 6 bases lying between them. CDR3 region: CASSQDRVNTGELFF. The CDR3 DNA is TGCGCCAGCAGCCAAGATCGGGTGAACACCGGGGAGCTGTTTTTT.

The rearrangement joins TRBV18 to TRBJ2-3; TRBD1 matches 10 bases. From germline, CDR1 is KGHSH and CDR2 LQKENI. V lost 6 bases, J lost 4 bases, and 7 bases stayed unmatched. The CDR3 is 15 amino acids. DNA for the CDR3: TGTGCCAGCTCCCCCGACAGGGGGCCCTCAGATACGCAGTATTTT. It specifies CASSPDRGPSDTQYF.

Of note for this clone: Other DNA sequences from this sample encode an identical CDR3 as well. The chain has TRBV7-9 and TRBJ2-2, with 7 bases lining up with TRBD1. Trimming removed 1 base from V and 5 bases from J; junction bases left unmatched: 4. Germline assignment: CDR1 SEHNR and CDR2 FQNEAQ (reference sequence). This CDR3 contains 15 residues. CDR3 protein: CASSLGQGRTGELFF. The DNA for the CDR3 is TGTGCCAGCAGCTTAGGACAGGGAAGGACCGGGGAGCTGTTTTTT.

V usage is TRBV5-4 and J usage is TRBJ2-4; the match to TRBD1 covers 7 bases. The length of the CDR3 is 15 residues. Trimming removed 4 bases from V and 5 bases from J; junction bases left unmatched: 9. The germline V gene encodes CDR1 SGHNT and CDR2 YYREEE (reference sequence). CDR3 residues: CASSLTTGTENIQYF. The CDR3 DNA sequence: TGTGCCAGCAGCCTAACGACCGGGACAGAAAACATTCAGTACTTC.

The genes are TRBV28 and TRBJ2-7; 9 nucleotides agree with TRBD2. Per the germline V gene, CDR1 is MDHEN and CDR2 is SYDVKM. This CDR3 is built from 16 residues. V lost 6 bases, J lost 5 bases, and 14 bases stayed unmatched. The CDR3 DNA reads TGTGCCAGCAGCCCCCCCGGCGGGGGGGAGCACAACGAGCAGTACTTC. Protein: CASSPPGGGEHNEQYF.

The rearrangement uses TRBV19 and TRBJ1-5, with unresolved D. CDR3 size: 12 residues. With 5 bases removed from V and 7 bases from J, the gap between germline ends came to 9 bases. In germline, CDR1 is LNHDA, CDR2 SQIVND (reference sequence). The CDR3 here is CASSGGGQPQHF. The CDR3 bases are TGTGCCAGTAGTGGAGGAGGGCAGCCCCAGCATTTT.

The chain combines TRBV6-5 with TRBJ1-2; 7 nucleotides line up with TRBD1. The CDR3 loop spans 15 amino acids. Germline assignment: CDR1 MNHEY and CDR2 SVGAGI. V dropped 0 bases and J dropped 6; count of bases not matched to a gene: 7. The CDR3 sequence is CASSYSSAGGNGYTF. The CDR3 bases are TGTGCCAGCAGTTACTCGTCGGCAGGGGGGAATGGCTACACCTTC.

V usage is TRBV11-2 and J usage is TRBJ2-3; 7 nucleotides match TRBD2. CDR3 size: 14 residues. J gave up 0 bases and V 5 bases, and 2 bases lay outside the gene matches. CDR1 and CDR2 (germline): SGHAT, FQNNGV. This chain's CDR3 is CASSVSGSTDTQYF. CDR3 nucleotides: TGTGCCAGCAGCGTTAGCGGGAGCACAGATACGCAGTATTTT.

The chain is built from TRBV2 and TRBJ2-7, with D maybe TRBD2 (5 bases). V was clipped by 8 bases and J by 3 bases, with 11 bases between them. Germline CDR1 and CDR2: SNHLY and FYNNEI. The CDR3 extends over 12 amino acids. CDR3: CASGGSYYEQYF. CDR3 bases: TGTGCCAGCGGAGGCTCTTACTACGAGCAGTACTTC.

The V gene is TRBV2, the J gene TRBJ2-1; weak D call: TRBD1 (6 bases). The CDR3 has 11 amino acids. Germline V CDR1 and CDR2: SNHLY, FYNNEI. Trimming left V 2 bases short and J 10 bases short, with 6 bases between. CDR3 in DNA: TGTGCCAGCAGTGAAAGGGGGGAGCAGTTCTTC. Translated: CASSERGEQFF. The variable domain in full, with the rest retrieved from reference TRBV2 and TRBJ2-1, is EPEVTQTPSHQVTQMGQEVILRCVPISNHLYFYWYRQILGQKVEFLVSFYNNEISEKSEIFDDQFSVERPDGSNFTLKIRSTKLEDSAMYFCASSERGEQFFGPGTRLTVL.

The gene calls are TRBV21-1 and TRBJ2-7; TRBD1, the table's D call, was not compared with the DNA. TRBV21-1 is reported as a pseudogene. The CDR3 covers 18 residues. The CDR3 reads CASSIKGAKTGPSYEQYF. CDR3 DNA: TGTGCCAGCAGCATCAAAGGGGCTAAAACAGGGCCATCCTACGAGCAGTACTTC.

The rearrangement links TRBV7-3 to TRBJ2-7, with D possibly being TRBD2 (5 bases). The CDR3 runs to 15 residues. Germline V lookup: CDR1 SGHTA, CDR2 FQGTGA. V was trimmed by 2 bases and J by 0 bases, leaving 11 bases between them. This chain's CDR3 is CASSLYGLNSYEQYF. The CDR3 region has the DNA TGTGCCAGCAGCTTATACGGACTCAACTCCTACGAGCAGTACTTC.

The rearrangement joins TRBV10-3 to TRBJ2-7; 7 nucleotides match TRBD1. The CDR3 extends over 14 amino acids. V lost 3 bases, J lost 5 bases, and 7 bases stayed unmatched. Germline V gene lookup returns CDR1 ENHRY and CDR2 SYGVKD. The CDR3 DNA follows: TGTGCCATCAGTGAACGACAGGGTATGGACGAGCAGTACTTC. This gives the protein CAISERQGMDEQYF.

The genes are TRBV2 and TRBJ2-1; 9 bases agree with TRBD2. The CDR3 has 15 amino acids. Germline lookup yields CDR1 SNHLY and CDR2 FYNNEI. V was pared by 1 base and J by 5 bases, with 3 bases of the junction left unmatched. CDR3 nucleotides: TGTGCCAGCAGTGAAGGGCTAGCGGGAAACAATGAGCAGTTCTTC. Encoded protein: CASSEGLAGNNEQFF.

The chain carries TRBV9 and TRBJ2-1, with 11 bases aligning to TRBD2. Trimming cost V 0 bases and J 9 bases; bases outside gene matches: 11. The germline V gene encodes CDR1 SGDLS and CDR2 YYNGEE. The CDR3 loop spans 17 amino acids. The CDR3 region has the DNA TGTGCCAGCAGCGTAGGGGATAGCGGGAGGGCGAGAGGTGAGCAGTTCTTC. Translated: CASSVGDSGRARGEQFF.

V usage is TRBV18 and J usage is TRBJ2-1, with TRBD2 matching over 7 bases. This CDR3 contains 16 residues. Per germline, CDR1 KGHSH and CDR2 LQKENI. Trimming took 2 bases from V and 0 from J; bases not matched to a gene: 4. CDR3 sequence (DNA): TGTGCCAGCTCACCATTTGGCGGGAGCTCCTACAATGAGCAGTTCTTC. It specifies CASSPFGGSSYNEQFF.

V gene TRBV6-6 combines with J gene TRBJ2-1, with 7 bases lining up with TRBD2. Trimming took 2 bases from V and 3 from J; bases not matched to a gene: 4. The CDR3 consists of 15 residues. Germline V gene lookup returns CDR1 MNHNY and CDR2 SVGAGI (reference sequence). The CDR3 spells CASSYGDYLYNEQFF. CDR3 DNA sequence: TGTGCCAGCAGTTACGGGGACTACCTCTACAATGAGCAGTTCTTC.

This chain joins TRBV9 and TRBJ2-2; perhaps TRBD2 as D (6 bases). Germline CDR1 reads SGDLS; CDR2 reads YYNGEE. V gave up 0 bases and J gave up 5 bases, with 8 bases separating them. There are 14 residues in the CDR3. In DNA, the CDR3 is TGTGCCAGCAGCGTAGGGAGCGGGACCGGGGAGCTGTTTTTT. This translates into CASSVGSGTGELFF.

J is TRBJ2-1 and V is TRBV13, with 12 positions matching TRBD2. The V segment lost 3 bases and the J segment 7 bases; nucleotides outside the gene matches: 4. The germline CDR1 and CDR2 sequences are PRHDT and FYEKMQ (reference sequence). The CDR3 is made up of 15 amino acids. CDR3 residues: CASSFTSGRWNEQFF. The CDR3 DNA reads TGTGCCAGCAGCTTCACTAGCGGGAGGTGGAATGAGCAGTTCTTC. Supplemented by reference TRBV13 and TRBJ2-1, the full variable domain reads AAGVIQSPRHLIKEKRETATLKCYPIPRHDTVYWYQQGPGQDPQFLISFYEKMQSDKGSIPDRFSAQQFSDYHSELNMSSLELGDSALYFCASSFTSGRWNEQFFGPGTRLTVL.

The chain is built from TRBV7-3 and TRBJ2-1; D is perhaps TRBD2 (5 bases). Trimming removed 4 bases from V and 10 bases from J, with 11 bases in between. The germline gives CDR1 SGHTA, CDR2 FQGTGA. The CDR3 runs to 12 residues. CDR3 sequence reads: CASSSWPGEQFF. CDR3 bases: TGTGCCAGCAGCTCATGGCCGGGAGAGCAGTTCTTC.

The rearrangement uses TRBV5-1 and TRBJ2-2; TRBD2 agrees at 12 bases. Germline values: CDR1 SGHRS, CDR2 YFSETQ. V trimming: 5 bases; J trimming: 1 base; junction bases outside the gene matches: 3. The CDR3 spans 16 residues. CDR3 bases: TGCGCCAGCAGATCGGGACTAGCGGGGAACACCGGGGAGCTGTTTTTT. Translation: CASRSGLAGNTGELFF.

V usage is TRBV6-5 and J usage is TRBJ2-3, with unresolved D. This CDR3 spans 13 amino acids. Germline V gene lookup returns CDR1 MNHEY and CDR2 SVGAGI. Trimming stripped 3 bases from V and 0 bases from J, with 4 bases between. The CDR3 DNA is TGTGCCAGCAGTTATCTCAGCACAGATACGCAGTATTTT. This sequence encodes CASSYLSTDTQYF.